The following is a TCR beta chain sequence with its context. Noted treatment: randomized to nivolumab then ipilimumab (arm A) or the reverse (arm B). This specimen belongs to a study of sequential checkpoint blockade in melanoma. Germline V gives CDR1 SGHAT, CDR2 FQNNGV. V lost 1 base, J lost 5 bases, and 14 bases lay in between. This CDR3 has 15 residues. TCRdb's copy holds only in-frame clones and misses some; the assay was immunoSEQ multiplex PCR. The data show about 5,100 clones, approximately 75% seen once. The sample was CD8+ T cells sorted from blood (inferred from file names), taken from a patient given nivolumab and ipilimumab in sequence. The receptor was derived from a human patient with melanoma. Some clones in this sample may be carry-over from other donors' samples. V usage is TRBV11-2 and J usage is TRBJ1-1, with a possible D match to TRBD1 (6 bases). The CDR3 sequence is CASSLGRGGGTEAFF. The CDR3 DNA follows: TGTGCCAGCAGCTTAGGCCGGGGGGGCGGGACTGAAGCTTTCTTT. Using reference TRBV11-2 and TRBJ1-1 for the parts outside the CDR3, the full variable domain is EAGVAQSPRYKIIEKRQSVAFWCNPISGHATLYWYQQILGQGPKLLIQFQNNGVVDDSQLPKDRFSAERLKGVDSTLKIQPAKLEDSAVYLCASSLGRGGGTEAFFGQGTRLTVV.